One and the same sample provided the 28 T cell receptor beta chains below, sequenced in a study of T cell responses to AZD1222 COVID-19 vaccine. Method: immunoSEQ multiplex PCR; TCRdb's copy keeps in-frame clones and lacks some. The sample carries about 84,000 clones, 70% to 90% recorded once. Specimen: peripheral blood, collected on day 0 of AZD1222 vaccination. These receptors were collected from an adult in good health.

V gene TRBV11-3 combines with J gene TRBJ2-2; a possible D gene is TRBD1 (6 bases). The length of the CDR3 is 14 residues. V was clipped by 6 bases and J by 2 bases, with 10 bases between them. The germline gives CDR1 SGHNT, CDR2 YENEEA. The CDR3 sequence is CASRAGANTGELFF. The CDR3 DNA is TGTGCCAGCAGGGCAGGGGCAAACACCGGGGAGCTGTTTTTT.

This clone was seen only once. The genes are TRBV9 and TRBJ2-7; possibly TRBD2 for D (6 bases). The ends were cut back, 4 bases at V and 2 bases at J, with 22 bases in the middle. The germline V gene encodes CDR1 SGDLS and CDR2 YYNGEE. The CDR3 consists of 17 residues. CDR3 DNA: TGTGCCAGCAGCCCCGGTCCCGGGACTTCCTCCCCCTACGAGCAGTACTTC. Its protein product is CASSPGPGTSSPYEQYF.

CDR3 loop: CASSRAGGENEKLFF. DNA of the CDR3: TGCGCCAGCAGCCGGGCAGGGGGTGAAAATGAAAAACTGTTTTTT. The gene calls are TRBV4-3 and TRBJ1-4, with 7 nucleotides matching TRBD1. CDR3 length equals 15 residues. CDR1 is LGHNA and CDR2 is YSLEER in the germline V gene. J gave up 5 bases and V 4 bases, and 7 bases lay outside the gene matches.

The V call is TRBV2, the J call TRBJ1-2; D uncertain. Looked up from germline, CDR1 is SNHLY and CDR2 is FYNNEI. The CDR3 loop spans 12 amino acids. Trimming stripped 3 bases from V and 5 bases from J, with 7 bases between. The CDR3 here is CASSDGGYGYTF. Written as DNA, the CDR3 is TGTGCCAGCAGTGACGGTGGGTATGGCTACACCTTC.

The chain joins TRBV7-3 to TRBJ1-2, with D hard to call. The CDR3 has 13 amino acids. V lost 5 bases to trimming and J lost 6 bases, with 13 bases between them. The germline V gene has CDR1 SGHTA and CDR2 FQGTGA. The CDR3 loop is CASSPSSGDGYTF. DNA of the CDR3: TGTGCCAGCAGCCCAAGTTCCGGGGATGGCTACACCTTC.

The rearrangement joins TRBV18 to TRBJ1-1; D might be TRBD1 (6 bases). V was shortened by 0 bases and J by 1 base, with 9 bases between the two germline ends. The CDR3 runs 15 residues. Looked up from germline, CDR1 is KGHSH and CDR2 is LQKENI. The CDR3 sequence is CASSPPGHPNTEAFF. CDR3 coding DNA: TGTGCCAGCTCACCACCGGGACACCCGAACACTGAAGCTTTCTTT.

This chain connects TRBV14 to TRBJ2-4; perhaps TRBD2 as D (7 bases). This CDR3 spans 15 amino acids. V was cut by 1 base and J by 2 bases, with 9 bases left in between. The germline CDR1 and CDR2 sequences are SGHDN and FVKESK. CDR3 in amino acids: CASSQVGGPKNIQYF. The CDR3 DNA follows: TGTGCCAGCAGCCAAGTGGGGGGGCCCAAAAACATTCAGTACTTC.

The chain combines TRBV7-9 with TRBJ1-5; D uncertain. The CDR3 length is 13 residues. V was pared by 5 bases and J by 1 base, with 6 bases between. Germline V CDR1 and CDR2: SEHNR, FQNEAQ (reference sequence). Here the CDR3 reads CASSLDSNQPQHF. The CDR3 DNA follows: TGTGCCAGCAGCCTCGACAGCAATCAGCCCCAGCATTTT.

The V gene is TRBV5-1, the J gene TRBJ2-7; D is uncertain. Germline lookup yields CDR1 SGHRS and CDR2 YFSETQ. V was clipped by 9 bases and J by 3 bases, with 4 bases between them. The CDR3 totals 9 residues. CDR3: CAIVYEQYF. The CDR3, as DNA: TGCGCCATTGTCTACGAGCAGTACTTC.

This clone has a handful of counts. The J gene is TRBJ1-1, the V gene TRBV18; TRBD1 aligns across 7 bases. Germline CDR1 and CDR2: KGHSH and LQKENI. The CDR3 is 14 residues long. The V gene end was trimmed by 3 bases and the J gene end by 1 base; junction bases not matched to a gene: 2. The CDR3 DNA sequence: TGTGCCAGCTCACCCGGACAGGAGAACACTGAAGCTTTCTTT. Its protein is CASSPGQENTEAFF.

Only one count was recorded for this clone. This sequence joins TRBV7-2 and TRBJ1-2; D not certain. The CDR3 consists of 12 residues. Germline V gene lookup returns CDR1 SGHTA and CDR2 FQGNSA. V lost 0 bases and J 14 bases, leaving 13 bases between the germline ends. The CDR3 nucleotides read TGTGCCAGCAGCTTAGCTGCGGAGAGAGAAACCTTC. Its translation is CASSLAAERETF.

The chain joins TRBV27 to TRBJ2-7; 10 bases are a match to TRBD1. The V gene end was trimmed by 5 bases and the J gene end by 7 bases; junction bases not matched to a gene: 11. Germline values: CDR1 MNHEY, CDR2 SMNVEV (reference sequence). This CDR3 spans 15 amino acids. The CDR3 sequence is CASSPWGQGKREQYF. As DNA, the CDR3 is TGTGCCAGCAGTCCCTGGGGACAGGGGAAAAGGGAGCAGTACTTC.

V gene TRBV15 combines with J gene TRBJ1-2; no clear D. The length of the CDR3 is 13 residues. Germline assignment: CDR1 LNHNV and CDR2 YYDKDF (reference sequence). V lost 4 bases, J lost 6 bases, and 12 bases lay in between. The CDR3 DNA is TGTGCCACCAGCACCGGGATCGCCGATGGCTACACCTTC. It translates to CATSTGIADGYTF. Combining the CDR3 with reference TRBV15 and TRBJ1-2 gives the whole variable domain DAMVIQNPRYQVTQFGKPVTLSCSQTLNHNVMYWYQQKSSQAPKLLFHYYDKDFNNEADTPDNFQSRRPNTSFCFLDIRSPGLGDTAMYLCATSTGIADGYTFGSGTRLTVV.

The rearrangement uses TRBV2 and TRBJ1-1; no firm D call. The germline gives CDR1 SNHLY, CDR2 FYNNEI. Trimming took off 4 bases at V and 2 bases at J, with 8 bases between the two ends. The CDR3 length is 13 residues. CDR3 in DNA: TGTGCCAGCAGTGTAGGACTTAACACTGAAGCTTTCTTT. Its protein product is CASSVGLNTEAFF.

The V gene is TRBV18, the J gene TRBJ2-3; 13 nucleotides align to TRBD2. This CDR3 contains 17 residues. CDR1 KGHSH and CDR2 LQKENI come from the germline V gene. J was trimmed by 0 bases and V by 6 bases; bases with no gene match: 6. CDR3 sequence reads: CASSHGLAGASTDTQYF. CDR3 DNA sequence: TGTGCCAGCTCCCACGGACTAGCGGGGGCTAGCACAGATACGCAGTATTTT.

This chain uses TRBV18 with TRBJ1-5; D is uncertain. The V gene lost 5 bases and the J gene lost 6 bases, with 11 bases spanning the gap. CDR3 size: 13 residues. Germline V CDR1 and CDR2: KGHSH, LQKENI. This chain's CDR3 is CASSIEKAQPQHF. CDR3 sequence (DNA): TGTGCCAGCTCAATCGAAAAGGCTCAGCCCCAGCATTTT.

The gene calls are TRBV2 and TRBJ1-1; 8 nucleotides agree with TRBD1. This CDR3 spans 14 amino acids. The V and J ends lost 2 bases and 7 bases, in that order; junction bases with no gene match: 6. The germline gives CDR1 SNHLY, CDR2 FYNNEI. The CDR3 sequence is CASSEQGALHEAFF. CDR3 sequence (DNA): TGTGCCAGCAGTGAACAGGGGGCCCTTCATGAAGCTTTCTTT.

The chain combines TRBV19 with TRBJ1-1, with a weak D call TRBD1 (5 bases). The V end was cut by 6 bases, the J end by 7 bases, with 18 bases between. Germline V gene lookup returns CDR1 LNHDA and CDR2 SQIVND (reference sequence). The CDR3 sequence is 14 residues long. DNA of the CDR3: TGTGCCAGTAGCCCGGGACGAGGGAAATTTGAAGCTTTCTTT. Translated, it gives CASSPGRGKFEAFF.

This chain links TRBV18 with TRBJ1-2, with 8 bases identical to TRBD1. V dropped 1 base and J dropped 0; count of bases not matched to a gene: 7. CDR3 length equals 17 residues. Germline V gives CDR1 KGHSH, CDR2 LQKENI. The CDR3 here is CASSPQAGTGANYGYTF. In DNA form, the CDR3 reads TGTGCCAGCTCACCACAGGCCGGGACAGGAGCTAACTATGGCTACACCTTC.

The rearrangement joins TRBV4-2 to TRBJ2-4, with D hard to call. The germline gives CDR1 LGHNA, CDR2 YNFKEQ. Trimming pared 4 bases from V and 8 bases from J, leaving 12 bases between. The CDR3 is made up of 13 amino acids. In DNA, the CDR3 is TGTGCCAGCAGCCGGGATGACCGGGACATTCAGTACTTC. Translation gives CASSRDDRDIQYF.

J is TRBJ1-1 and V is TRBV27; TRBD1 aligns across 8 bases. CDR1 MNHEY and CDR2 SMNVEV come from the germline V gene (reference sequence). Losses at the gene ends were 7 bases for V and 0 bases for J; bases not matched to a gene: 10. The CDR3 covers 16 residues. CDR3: CASTRTGSGMNTEAFF. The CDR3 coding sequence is TGTGCCAGCACCCGGACAGGGTCCGGGATGAACACTGAAGCTTTCTTT.

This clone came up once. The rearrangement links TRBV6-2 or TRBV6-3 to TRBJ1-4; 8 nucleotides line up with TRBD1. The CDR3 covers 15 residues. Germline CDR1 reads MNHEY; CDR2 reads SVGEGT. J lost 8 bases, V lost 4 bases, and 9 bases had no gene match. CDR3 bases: TGTGCCAGCAGTTCGGGAGGACAGGGTGAAGAAAAACTGTTTTTT. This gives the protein CASSSGGQGEEKLFF.

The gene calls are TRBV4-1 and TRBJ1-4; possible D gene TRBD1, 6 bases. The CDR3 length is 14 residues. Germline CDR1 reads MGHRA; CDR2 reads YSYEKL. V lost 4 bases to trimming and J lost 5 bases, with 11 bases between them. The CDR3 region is CASSRGQLNEKLFF. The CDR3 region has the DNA TGCGCCAGCAGCCGAGGACAGCTCAATGAAAAACTGTTTTTT.

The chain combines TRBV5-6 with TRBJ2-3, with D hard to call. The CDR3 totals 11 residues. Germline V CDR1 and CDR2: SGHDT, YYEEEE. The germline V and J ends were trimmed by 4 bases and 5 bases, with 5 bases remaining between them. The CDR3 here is CASSRGDTQYF. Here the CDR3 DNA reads TGTGCCAGCAGCCGAGGAGATACGCAGTATTTT. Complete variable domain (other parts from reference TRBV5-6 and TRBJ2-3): DAGVTQSPTHLIKTRGQQVTLRCSPKSGHDTVSWYQQALGQGPQFIFQYYEEEERQRGNFPDRFSGHQFPNYSSELNVNALLLGDSALYLCASSRGDTQYFGPGTRLTVL.

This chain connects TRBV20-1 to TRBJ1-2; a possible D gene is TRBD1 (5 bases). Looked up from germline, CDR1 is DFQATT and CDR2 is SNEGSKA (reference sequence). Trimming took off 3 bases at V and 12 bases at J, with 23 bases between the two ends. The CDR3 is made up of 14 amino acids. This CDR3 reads CSASGGLFMATHTF. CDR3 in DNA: TGCAGTGCTAGTGGGGGACTGTTTATGGCTACCCACACCTTC.

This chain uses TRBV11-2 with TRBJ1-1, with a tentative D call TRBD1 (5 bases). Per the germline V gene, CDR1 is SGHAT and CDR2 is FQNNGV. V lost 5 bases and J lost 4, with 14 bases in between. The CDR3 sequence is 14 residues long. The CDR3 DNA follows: TGTGCCAGCAGCCTGGGTCGACAGAGCACTGAAGCTTTCTTT. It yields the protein CASSLGRQSTEAFF.

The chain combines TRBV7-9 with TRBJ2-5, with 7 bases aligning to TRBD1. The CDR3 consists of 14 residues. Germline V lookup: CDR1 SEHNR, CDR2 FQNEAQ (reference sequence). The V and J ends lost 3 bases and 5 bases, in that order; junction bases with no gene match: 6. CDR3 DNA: TGTGCCAGCAGCTTCCCGACAGGGAAGGAGACCCAGTACTTC. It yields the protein CASSFPTGKETQYF.

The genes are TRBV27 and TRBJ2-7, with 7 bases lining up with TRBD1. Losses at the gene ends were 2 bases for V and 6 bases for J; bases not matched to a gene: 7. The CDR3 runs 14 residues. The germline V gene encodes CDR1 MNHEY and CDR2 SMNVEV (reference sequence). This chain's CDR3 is CASSLEGARSEQYF. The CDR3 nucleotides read TGTGCCAGCAGTTTAGAGGGGGCGCGGAGCGAGCAGTACTTC.